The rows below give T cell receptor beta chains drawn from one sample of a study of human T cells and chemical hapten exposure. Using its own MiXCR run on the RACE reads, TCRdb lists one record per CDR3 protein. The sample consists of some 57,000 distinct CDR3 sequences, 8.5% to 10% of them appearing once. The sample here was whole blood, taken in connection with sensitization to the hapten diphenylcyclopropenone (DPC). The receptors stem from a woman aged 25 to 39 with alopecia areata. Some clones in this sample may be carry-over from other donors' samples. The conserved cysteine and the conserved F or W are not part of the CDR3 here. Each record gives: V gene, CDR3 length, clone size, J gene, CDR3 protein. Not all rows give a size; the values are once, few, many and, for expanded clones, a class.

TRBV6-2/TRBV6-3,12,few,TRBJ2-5,ASSPDWRQETQY
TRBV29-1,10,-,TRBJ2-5,SVLTGGETQY
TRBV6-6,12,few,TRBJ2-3,ASSPGHGTDTQY
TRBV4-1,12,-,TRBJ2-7,ASSQVSQGDEQY
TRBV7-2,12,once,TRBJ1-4,ASSSGGTDEKLF
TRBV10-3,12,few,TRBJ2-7,AISPGGGSYEQY
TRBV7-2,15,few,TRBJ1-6,ASSLGRDRNYNSPLH
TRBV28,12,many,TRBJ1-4,ASSSDRAEEKLF
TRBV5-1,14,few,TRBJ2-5,ASSPGQGNLQETQY
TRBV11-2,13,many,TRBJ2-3,ASSLTGSSTDTQY
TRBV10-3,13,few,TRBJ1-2,AIQNQGDRSGGYT
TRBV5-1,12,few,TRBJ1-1,ASSLVGGLTEAF
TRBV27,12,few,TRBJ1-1,ASRVDRMNTEAF
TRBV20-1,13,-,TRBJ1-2,SARVSIGTNYGYT
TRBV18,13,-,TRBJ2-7,ASSPDLLATYEQY
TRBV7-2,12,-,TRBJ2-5,ASSLSGAQETQY
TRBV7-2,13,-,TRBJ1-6,ASSLRRADGSPLH
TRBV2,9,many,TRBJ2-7,ASSEIGEQY
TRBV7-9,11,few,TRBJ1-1,ASSLDSNTEAF
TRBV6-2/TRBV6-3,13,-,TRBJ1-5,ASRPGDGSNQPQH
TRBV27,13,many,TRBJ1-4,ASSLSPATNEKLF
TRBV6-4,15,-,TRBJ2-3,ASSDFNTGYGTDTQY
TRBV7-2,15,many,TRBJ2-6,ASSLMGQGRGANVLT
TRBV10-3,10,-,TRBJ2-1,AISDRAGEQF
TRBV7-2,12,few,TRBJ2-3,ASSKEVLTDTQY
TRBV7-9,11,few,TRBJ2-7,ASSLEGPYEQY
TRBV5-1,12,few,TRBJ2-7,ASSLEAGTYEQY
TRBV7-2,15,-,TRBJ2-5,ASSSQTGTGFQETQY
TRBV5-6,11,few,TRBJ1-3,ASTRPSGNTIY
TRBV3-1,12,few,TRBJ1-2,ASSQVRGRDGYT
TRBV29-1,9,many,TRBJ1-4,SGTVNEKLF
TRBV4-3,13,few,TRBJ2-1,ASSQSAGGPYEQF
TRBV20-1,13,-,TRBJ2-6,SAINQGSGANVLT
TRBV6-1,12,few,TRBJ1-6,ASSDGIYNSPLH
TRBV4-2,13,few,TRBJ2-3,ASSRDRGVADTQY
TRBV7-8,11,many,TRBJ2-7,ASSFGSSYEQY
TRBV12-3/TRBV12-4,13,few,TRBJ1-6,ASSLGQGDNSPLH
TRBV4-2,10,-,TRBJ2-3,ASRTVADTQY
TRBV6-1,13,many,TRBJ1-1,ASRDTQGPRTEAF
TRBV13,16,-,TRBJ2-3,ASSPRQGLAVYTDTQY
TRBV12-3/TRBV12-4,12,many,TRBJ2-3,ASRPTGGTDTQY
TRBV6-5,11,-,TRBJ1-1,ASSYAGIPGAF
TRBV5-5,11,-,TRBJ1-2,ASSLQGLDGYT
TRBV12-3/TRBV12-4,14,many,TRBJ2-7,ASSSQPGLAGREQY
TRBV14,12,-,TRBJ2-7,ASSQAERVGEQY
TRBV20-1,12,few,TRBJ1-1,SARSQTGWTEAF